The present T cell receptor (beta chain) was sequenced within a study of cytomegalovirus exposure and HLA in healthy donors. Study findings and constraints: In a later analysis, V- and J-gene trimming of beta chains associated with a DCLRE1C missense variant, replicated independently. Across donors, sequencing depth was assumed by presence/absence analyses to be roughly uniform.

Turning to this clone: Its antigen remains unidentified.

Primers: 60 Vbeta forward and 13 Jbeta reverse. Here immunoSEQ multiplex PCR was the method, and the copy in TCRdb shows in-frame clones only, minus some. The table includes over 150,000 clones, about 90% detected once. Germline CDR1 MNHNS, CDR2 SASEGT. V lost 8 bases, J lost 2 bases, and 12 bases lay in between. This CDR3 is built from 13 residues. The sequence derives from a girl under three years old in good health and CMV-seronegative. The rearrangement uses TRBV6-1 and TRBJ1-1, with D tentatively TRBD1 (5 bases). The sequenced sample was PBMCs. The CDR3 region is CASSGGSNTEAFF. The CDR3 nucleotides read TGTGCCAGCTCGGGGGGATCAAACACTGAAGCTTTCTTT.